These 8 T cell receptor beta chains came from one sample sequenced in a study of T-cell reconstitution after alpha-beta-depleted transplantation in children. Molecular barcoding with unique molecular identifiers was used for the TCRbeta library. Each CDR3 protein is one row after TCRdb ran MiXCR on the PCR reads. The repertoire holds around 45,000 distinct CDR3 sequences, with 52% as singletons. This material consisted of peripheral blood, taken before TCRalphabeta/CD19-depleted stem cell transplant. These receptors came from a boy in the first two years of life with SCID, due to receive a stem cell transplant.

This clonotype has more than one count but fewer than ten. The rearrangement links TRBV7-6 to TRBJ2-6; D gene ambiguous. Germline V gene sequence: CDR1 SGHVS, CDR2 FNYEAQ. The CDR3 covers 17 residues. V was trimmed by 3 bases and J by 8 bases, leaving 20 bases between them. CDR3 sequence reads: CASSLSPQVALPNVLTF. The CDR3 DNA is TGTGCCAGCAGCTTGTCCCCTCAAGTGGCCCTACCCAACGTCCTGACTTTC.

This clonotype was seen more than once but under ten times. The genes are TRBV7-9 and TRBJ1-1; possible D gene TRBD1, 5 bases. Germline values: CDR1 SEHNR, CDR2 FQNEAQ (reference sequence). The CDR3 covers 12 residues. Deletions cut 8 bases from V and 6 bases from J, with 13 bases between. The CDR3 nucleotides are TGTGCCAGCGGTCCCAGGGTATCTGAAGCTTTCTTT. This translates into CASGPRVSEAFF.

The sample holds many counts of this clonotype. A junction boundary mismatches the germline segment, possibly from a read error. The V and J genes are TRBV18 and TRBJ2-7, with 12 bases identical to TRBD2. The germline V gene encodes CDR1 KGHSH and CDR2 LQKENI. The CDR3 extends over 15 amino acids. CDR3 residues: CASSPLAGGFSEQYF. The CDR3 nucleotides read TGTGCCAGCTCTCCACTAGCGGGGGGCTTTAGCGAGCAGTACTTC.

The chain links TRBV5-1 to TRBJ2-3; 8 bases agree with TRBD2. Germline assignment: CDR1 SGHRS and CDR2 YFSETQ. The V gene end was trimmed by 1 base and the J gene end by 2 bases; junction bases not matched to a gene: 9. This CDR3 region has 17 residues. The CDR3 nucleotides are TGCGCCAGCAGCTTGTTGGTAGCGGGGATGTACACAGATACGCAGTATTTT. Protein product: CASSLLVAGMYTDTQYF. Full variable domain (missing parts from reference TRBV5-1 and TRBJ2-3): KAGVTQTPRYLIKTRGQQVTLSCSPISGHRSVSWYQQTPGQGLQFLFEYFSETQRNKGNFPGRFSGRQFSNSRSEMNVSTLELGDSALYLCASSLLVAGMYTDTQYFGPGTRLTVL.

This clonotype was seen just once. The chain carries TRBV18 and TRBJ1-5; maybe TRBD1 (6 bases). Germline V gene sequence: CDR1 KGHSH, CDR2 LQKENI. The CDR3 totals 17 residues. V shed 4 bases and J shed 3 bases, with 19 bases lying between them. The CDR3 DNA reads as TGTGCCAGCTCACAGGGGGGACGTTCGGGCAACAATCAGCCCCAGCATTTT. Translation: CASSQGGRSGNNQPQHF.

The gene calls are TRBV5-1 and TRBJ2-4; a weak D match, TRBD1 (7 bases). V dropped 5 bases and J dropped 8 bases, with 11 bases sitting between them. Germline CDR1 reads SGHRS; CDR2 reads YFSETQ. The CDR3 spans 12 residues. This chain's CDR3 is CASRQGGDIQYF. Here the CDR3 DNA reads TGCGCCAGCAGGCAGGGGGGAGACATTCAGTACTTC. Complete variable domain (other parts from reference TRBV5-1 and TRBJ2-4): KAGVTQTPRYLIKTRGQQVTLSCSPISGHRSVSWYQQTPGQGLQFLFEYFSETQRNKGNFPGRFSGRQFSNSRSEMNVSTLELGDSALYLCASRQGGDIQYFGAGTRLSVL.

This clonotype turned up a few times. The rearrangement uses TRBV6-5 and TRBJ1-2; possible D gene TRBD1, 5 bases. This CDR3 contains 13 residues. V lost 9 bases and J lost 3, with 14 bases in between. Looked up from germline, CDR1 is MNHEY and CDR2 is SVGAGI. Written as DNA, the CDR3 is TGTGCCAGTAGACAGATGTCCTACTATGGCTACACCTTC. Protein: CASRQMSYYGYTF.

This clonotype occurred a few times. This chain links TRBV20-1 with TRBJ2-7, with 8 nucleotides matching TRBD2. V lost 5 bases and J lost 0; bases outside the gene matches: 6. Germline CDR1 is DFQATT and CDR2 is SNEGSKA (reference sequence). The CDR3 has 14 amino acids. The CDR3 here is CSAFSGTSSYEQYF. The CDR3 bases are TGCAGTGCTTTTTCAGGGACTAGCTCCTACGAGCAGTACTTC.